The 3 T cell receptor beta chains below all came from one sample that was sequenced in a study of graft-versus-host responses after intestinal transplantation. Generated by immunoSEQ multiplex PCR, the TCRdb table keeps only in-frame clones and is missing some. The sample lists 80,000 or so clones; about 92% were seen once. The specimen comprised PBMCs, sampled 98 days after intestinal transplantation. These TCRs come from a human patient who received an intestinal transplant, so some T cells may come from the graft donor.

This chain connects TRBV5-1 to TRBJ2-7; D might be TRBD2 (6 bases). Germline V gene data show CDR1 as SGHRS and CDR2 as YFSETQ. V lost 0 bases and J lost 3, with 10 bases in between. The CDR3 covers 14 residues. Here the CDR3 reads CASSLVGGDYEQYF. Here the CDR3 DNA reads TGCGCCAGCAGCTTGGTGGGCGGGGACTACGAGCAGTACTTC.

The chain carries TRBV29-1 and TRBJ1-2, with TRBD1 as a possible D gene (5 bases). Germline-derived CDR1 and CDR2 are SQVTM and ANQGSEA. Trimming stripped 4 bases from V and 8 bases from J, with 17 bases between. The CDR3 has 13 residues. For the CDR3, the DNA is TGCAGCGTTGTCGATTCCGGGGCCCGCGGCTACACCTTC. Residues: CSVVDSGARGYTF.

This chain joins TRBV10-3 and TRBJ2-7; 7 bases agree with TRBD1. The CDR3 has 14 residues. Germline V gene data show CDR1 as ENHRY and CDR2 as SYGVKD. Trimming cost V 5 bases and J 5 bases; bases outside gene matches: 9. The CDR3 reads CAISQTGSVHEQYF. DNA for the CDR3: TGTGCCATCAGTCAGACAGGGTCGGTCCACGAGCAGTACTTC.